The 6 T cell receptor beta chains below all came from one sample that was sequenced in a study of molecular identifiers for immune sequencing clone quantification. TCRdb re-analysed the PCR reads in MiXCR, keeping a single row per CDR3 protein. This table holds under 350,000 distinct CDR3 sequences, roughly 24% found once. Material: naive CD8+ T cells from blood, with Jurkat cell RNA spiked in. Subset defined: FACS-sorted CD8+CD4-CCR7+CD45RA+ naive T cells. Receptors were obtained from a human donor in good health. Some libraries in this study had Jurkat cell RNA spiked in.

This clonotype was counted at least ten times. The chain carries TRBV9 and TRBJ2-6; D gene unclear. CDR1 is SGDLS and CDR2 is YYNGEE in the germline V gene. The CDR3 spans 14 residues. With 0 bases removed from V and 1 base from J, the gap between germline ends came to 2 bases. The CDR3 sequence: CASSVGSGANVLTF. In nucleotides, the CDR3 is TGTGCCAGCAGCGTAGGATCTGGGGCCAACGTCCTGACTTTC. The full variable domain, with the rest looked up from reference TRBV9 and TRBJ2-6, is DSGVTQTPKHLITATGQRVTLRCSPRSGDLSVYWYQQSLDQGLQFLIQYYNGEERAKGNILERFSAQQFPDLHSELNLSSLELGDSALYFCASSVGSGANVLTFGAGSRLTVL.

This clonotype was detected ten times or more. DNA of the CDR3: TGTGCCAGCAGCTTATTGGCGGTCCTAAGCTCCTACGAGCAGTACTTC. It specifies CASSLLAVLSSYEQYF. The genes are TRBV7-2 and TRBJ2-7, with D unresolved. V was pared by 2 bases and J by 0 bases, with 14 bases between. The CDR3 length is 16 residues. Per germline, CDR1 SGHTA and CDR2 FQGNSA.

A word on this clonotype: Being one base from a much bigger clone, this may be a read error. CDR3 bases: TGTGCCAGCAGCCCCGAGACCACCAGCGGCCACACAGGTACGCAGTATTTT. Translated, it gives CASSPETTSGHTGTQYF. The chain uses TRBV5-5 and TRBJ2-3; D possibly uses TRBD1 or TRBD2 (5 bases each). From germline, CDR1 is SGHKS and CDR2 YYEKEE (reference sequence). There are 17 residues in the CDR3.

At least ten counts were recorded for this clonotype. The chain combines TRBV28 with TRBJ2-5; TRBD2 aligns across 8 bases. Germline CDR1 MDHEN, CDR2 SYDVKM. V was clipped by 6 bases and J by 2 bases; unmatched bases: 17. This CDR3 has 18 amino acids. The CDR3 nucleotides read TGTGCCAGCAGCCGACGGACTAGCCGGGGAGGAGGGCAAGAGACCCAGTACTTC. Its protein is CASSRRTSRGGGQETQYF.

The table lists this clonotype with a few counts. The junction and the germline gene differ at one end; a read error may be behind it. The V gene is TRBV9, the J gene TRBJ2-3, with 7 bases aligning to TRBD2. The germline CDR1 and CDR2 sequences are SGDLS and YYNGEE. This CDR3 region has 16 residues. In DNA, the CDR3 is TGTGCCAGCAGCGTAGGTCTAGCGGAGCTCACAGGTACGCAGTATTTT. Its protein product is CASSVGLAELTGTQYF. The full variable domain, completed using reference TRBV9 and TRBJ2-3, is DSGVTQTPKHLITATGQRVTLRCSPRSGDLSVYWYQQSLDQGLQFLIQYYNGEERAKGNILERFSAQQFPDLHSELNLSSLELGDSALYFCASSVGLAELTGTQYFGPGTRLTVL.

As for this clonotype: A much more abundant neighbour one base away suggests this may be a read error. The missing conserved phenylalanine or tryptophan at the end of this CDR3 makes a read error likely. The chain employs TRBV6-2 or TRBV6-3 and TRBJ2-7; TRBD1 matches at 7 bases. The V gene end was trimmed by 4 bases and the J gene end by 2 bases; junction bases not matched to a gene: 5. The CDR3 has 14 amino acids. The V gene's germline CDR1 is MNHEY and CDR2 SVGEGT. This chain's CDR3 is CASSSGQRTYEQYL. DNA of the CDR3: TGTGCCAGCAGTTCGGGACAGCGAACCTACGAGCAGTACCTC.